Presented here are 9 T cell receptor beta chains from one specimen sequenced in a study of a mutant IDH1 vaccine in newly diagnosed glioma. Sample time point: week 35, safety follow-up. Every single dose of the vaccine, 300 ug of mutant IDH1 20-mer peptide, came with topical imiquimod. These receptors' targets are unknown. Using immunoSEQ multiplex PCR, the repertoire was profiled, and TCRdb retains in-frame clones only, with some absent. The table records 60,000 to 65,000 clones, roughly 80% of them present only once. This specimen was PBMCs, taken from a glioma patient whose treatment included an IDH1 peptide vaccine. These receptor sequences come from a man aged 25-45 years with glioma.

This clone came up a few times. This chain joins TRBV6-1 and TRBJ1-5, with D maybe TRBD1 (5 bases). V shed 4 bases and J shed 3 bases, with 10 bases lying between them. Germline V CDR1 and CDR2: MNHNS, SASEGT. The CDR3 is 14 amino acids. DNA for the CDR3: TGTGCCAGCAGTGGTCAGACAGTCAATCAGCCCCAGCATTTT. Its translation is CASSGQTVNQPQHF.

This rearrangement joins TRBV25-1 to TRBJ2-3; tentative D call: TRBD2 (7 bases). Per the germline V gene, CDR1 is MGHDK and CDR2 is SYGVNS. The V and J ends lost 5 bases and 1 base respectively, with 10 bases between them. The CDR3 extends over 14 amino acids. The DNA of the CDR3 is TGTGCCAGCAGTAGAGGGGGGGGCACAGATACGCAGTATTTT. As protein: CASSRGGGTDTQYF.

This chain links TRBV7-9 with TRBJ2-5; D is unresolved. The germline V and J ends were trimmed by 5 bases and 1 base, with 11 bases remaining between them. Germline values: CDR1 SEHNR, CDR2 FQNEAQ (reference sequence). The CDR3 contains 14 residues. CDR3 DNA sequence: TGTGCCAGCAGCCCCCCAAGGTCCCAAGAGACCCAGTACTTC. Protein: CASSPPRSQETQYF.

This chain links TRBV6-6 with TRBJ2-7, with D uncertain. Germline V gene data show CDR1 as MNHNY and CDR2 as SVGAGI (reference sequence). V lost 7 bases to trimming and J lost 2 bases, with 6 bases between them. The length of the CDR3 is 11 residues. The CDR3, as DNA: TGTGCCAGCAAACAGACCTACGAGCAGTACTTC. It is translated as CASKQTYEQYF.

The chain employs TRBV11-2 and TRBJ2-7; 9 bases are shared with TRBD1. The germline V gene has CDR1 SGHAT and CDR2 FQNNGV. The V and J ends lost 1 base and 5 bases, in that order; junction bases with no gene match: 0. This CDR3 region has 13 residues. CDR3 in DNA: TGTGCCAGCAGCTTAGGGGACAGGGACGAGCAGTACTTC. Its translation is CASSLGDRDEQYF.

J is TRBJ2-1 and V is TRBV6-1, with TRBD2 matching over 7 bases. V shed 0 bases and J 2 bases; nucleotides not matched to a gene: 4. The CDR3 sequence is 16 residues long. CDR1 MNHNS and CDR2 SASEGT come from the germline V gene. CDR3: CASSEALSGTYNEQFF. CDR3 bases: TGTGCCAGCAGTGAAGCGCTGAGCGGGACCTACAATGAGCAGTTCTTC.

This chain connects TRBV11-2 to TRBJ2-5; 10 nucleotides match TRBD1. With 2 bases clipped from V and 5 bases from J, the junction kept 8 bases outside the gene matches. CDR1 and CDR2 from the germline V gene are SGHAT and FQNNGV. This CDR3 is built from 16 residues. For the CDR3, the DNA is TGTGCCAGCAGCTTACCTAGACAGGGGGCTTATGAGACCCAGTACTTC. This sequence encodes CASSLPRQGAYETQYF.

The rearrangement uses TRBV5-5 and TRBJ1-2, with a weak D call TRBD1 (5 bases). Trimming pared 4 bases from V and 5 bases from J, leaving 15 bases between. Germline V lookup: CDR1 SGHKS, CDR2 YYEKEE (reference sequence). CDR3 length: 14 residues. CDR3 in DNA: TGTGCCAGCAGCCCTGGGGGAGGAGATTATGGCTACACCTTC. It is translated as CASSPGGGDYGYTF.

The rearrangement links TRBV19 to TRBJ1-5; D is unclear. CDR3 length: 16 residues. V dropped 5 bases and J dropped 0 bases, with 14 bases sitting between them. The V gene's germline CDR1 is LNHDA and CDR2 SQIVND (reference sequence). For the CDR3, the DNA is TGTGCCAGTAGTGGTGGGGTGTTGGTTAGCAATCAGCCCCAGCATTTT. As protein: CASSGGVLVSNQPQHF.